The entry below describes one TCR beta chain. The sample contains more than one DNA sequence encoding this CDR3. Sequencing was performed with immunoSEQ multiplex PCR; in TCRdb, only in-frame clones are kept and a portion is missing. The data contain 1.5 million to 2.5 million clones, just under 95% of them singletons. This record comes from a study of shared clonotypes between healthy human individuals. For the study at large: Three plates were used per donor for CD4 naive, three for CD4 memory, two for CD8 naive and one for CD8 memory.

Naive CD8 cells lacked CD45RO, underwent positive selection for CCR7 and left out terminally differentiated effector memory CD45RA+ cells. The CDR3 is 13 amino acids. J lost 5 bases, V lost 5 bases, and 2 bases had no gene match. CDR1 MNHEY and CDR2 SVGAGI come from the germline V gene. This sequence joins TRBV6-5 and TRBJ1-5, with 8 bases matching TRBD1. Sequenced sample: naive CD8+ T cells sorted from blood. The receptor was isolated from a man younger than 35 in good health. DNA of the CDR3: TGTGCCAGCAGTACAGGGGGGGATCAGCCCCAGCATTTT. Translation gives CASSTGGDQPQHF.